This T cell receptor beta chain emerged from a study of PD-L1 blockade in urothelial cancer (dated by TCRdb to about 2017). Study-level background: All patients started therapy in the mid-2010s and received atezolizumab 1,200 mg intravenously every 3 weeks. An exploratory multi-omic analysis was conducted of the somatic, immune and clinical correlates of response to PD-L1 blockade with atezolizumab in urothelial cancer. TCR sequencing covered pretreatment tumor samples and matched, serially collected peripheral blood taken before and after atezolizumab treatment. Durable clinical benefit was defined as a progression-free survival longer than 6 months, and TCR features were additionally tested against progression-free survival and overall survival. Under 10 patients reached durable clinical benefit, while 20 patients did not. Patients had an ECOG performance status of 0 or 1 and had received between 0 and 3 prior chemotherapy regimens. About 90% of the 29 patients were males with bladder-origin urothelial cancer, and about 60% of the roughly 30 reported a prior smoking history. Under 30 patients had pretreatment blood TCR-seq, some 25 had at least one posttreatment blood collection, and some 25 had tumor TCR-seq. A median of approximately 140,000 T cells and tens of thousands of unique TCRs was obtained from blood samples, and a median clonality of approximately 0.08 was observed. Blood samples were analyzed at two time points: 3 weeks after treatment start (second dose) and 6 weeks after treatment start. Whole exome sequencing and RNA sequencing of pretreatment tumors were performed alongside TCR sequencing in the same patients. Results and caveats for the whole study, not just this receptor: Improved progression-free and overall survival was found to be associated with pretreatment peripheral blood TCR clonality below the median. At 3 weeks after the start of treatment, tumor-associated TCR clones in peripheral blood had expanded more in patients with durable benefit (n ≈ 24, p = 0.022). Because of the small sample size (n ≈ 29) and the many exploratory analyses performed, the results are intended to be regarded as hypothesis-generating.

To estimate absolute template abundance from read counts, synthetic TCR analog templates were spiked into each PCR. Using the immunoSEQ assay, TCRbeta CDR3 regions were amplified from genomic DNA with bias-controlled V and J gene primers. Sequencing of rearranged TCRbeta segments was done at approximately 20X coverage. As for the original processing: Sequencing errors were corrected by clustering, and CDR3s were annotated against IMGT so that V, D and J genes could be assigned. Only productive TCRbeta rearrangements were used in downstream analyses, excluding out-of-frame or stop-codon sequences. To compute clonality, Shannon entropy was normalized by the log of the number of unique productive sequences and then subtracted from one. Fisher's exact test with Benjamini-Hochberg correction, at a threshold of adjusted p below 0.01, was used to find clones that differed between time points or between blood and tumor. In its TCRdb copy, this immuneACCESS table keeps in-frame sequences only and misses some clones. Where compared with another copy, unresolved V genes explain less than half of these, and the others have no known cause. The DNA was the basis for D and trimming; V, J and clone size are from that table. The sample data list about 90,000 clones, and approximately 87% of these were observed just once. Around 8% of the sample goes to the ten largest clones.

In the paper's terms, the time point label means: peripheral blood 6 weeks after treatment start. The cohort included 29 patients with locally advanced or metastatic urothelial carcinoma who were treated at Memorial Sloan Kettering on a trial protocol. Peripheral blood mononuclear cells were collected pretreatment and during treatment, with between 1 and 8 total time points obtained per patient. The Qiagen DNeasy Blood extraction kit was used to purify genomic DNA from total PBMCs and tumor samples. PBMCs were collected pretreatment and during treatment and were isolated and stored as previously described. Sequences MNHEY (CDR1) and SMNVEV (CDR2) are obtained from the germline V gene (reference sequence). V loses 5 bases at its end and J loses 0 bases; junction bases beyond the gene matches: 2. The CDR3 numbers 14 residues from cysteine through phenylalanine. This entry keeps only the CDR3 DNA: 42 bases, framed from base 1.

About this clone: This receptor's antigen is unknown. The sample holds no much larger clone one base away, and base qualities are not on file.

The receptor chain draws on TRBV27 and TRBJ1-1, with 8 junctional bases fitting TRBD1. Here the sequenced sample was PBMCs, taken around atezolizumab (anti-PD-L1) treatment. The sequence came from a man in his 70s with urothelial cancer. Here is the DNA: TGTGCCAGCAGTGGACAGGGCATGAACACTGAAGCTTTCTTT. Its coded protein is CASSGQGMNTEAFF.